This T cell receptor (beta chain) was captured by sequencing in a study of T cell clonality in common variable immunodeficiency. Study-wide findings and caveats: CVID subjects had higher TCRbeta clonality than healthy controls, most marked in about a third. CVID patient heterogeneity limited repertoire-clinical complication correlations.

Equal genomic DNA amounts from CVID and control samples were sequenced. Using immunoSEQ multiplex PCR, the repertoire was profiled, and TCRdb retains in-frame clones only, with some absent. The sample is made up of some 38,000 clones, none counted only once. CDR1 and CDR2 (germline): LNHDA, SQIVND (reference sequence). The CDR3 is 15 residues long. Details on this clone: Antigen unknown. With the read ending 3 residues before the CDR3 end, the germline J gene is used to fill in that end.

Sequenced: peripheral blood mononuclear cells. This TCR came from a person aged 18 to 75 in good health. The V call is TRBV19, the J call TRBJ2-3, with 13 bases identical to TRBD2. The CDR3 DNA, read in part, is TGTGCCAGTAGCCTGGGACTAGCGGGAAGAGAGACG. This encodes CASSLGLAGRET. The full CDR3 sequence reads CASSLGLAGRETQYF.